This is a list of T cell receptor beta chains from one sample in a study of cytomegalovirus exposure and HLA in healthy donors. Data came from immunoSEQ multiplex PCR; TCRdb stores just in-frame clones and leaves some out. The sample yields more than 110,000 clones, 94% seen once. Sequencing was done on a sample of PBMCs. The receptors derive from a man between 18 and 29 years old in good health and CMV-seropositive. CDR3s include the opening cysteine and the closing phenylalanine or tryptophan. The D gene is left open where the match is weak. For some rows the clone size is stated as once, few or many, or as a class when expanded; others skip it.

j_gene	v_gene	d_gene	abundance	CDR3aa	CDR3nt
TRBJ1-1	TRBV6-1	TRBD1	NA	CASIRTGNTEAFF	TGTGCCAGCATACGGACAGGGAACACTGAAGCTTTCTTT
TRBJ2-1	TRBV5-4	NA	NA	CASSSGGNRGHNEQFF	TGTGCCAGCAGCTCGGGCGGGAACCGTGGGCACAATGAGCAGTTCTTC
TRBJ2-1	TRBV30	TRBD2	NA	CAWSVIGLAGVEQFF	TGTGCCTGGAGTGTCATAGGCCTAGCGGGAGTTGAGCAGTTCTTC
TRBJ2-1	TRBV11-2	TRBD2	NA	CASSLLAGGNEQFF	TGTGCCAGCAGCTTACTAGCGGGAGGTAATGAGCAGTTCTTC
TRBJ1-4	TRBV10-2	NA	NA	CASSEDFRANEKLFF	TGCGCCAGCAGTGAGGACTTCCGCGCTAATGAAAAACTGTTTTTT
TRBJ1-5	TRBV27	NA	NA	CASSLTGLLGNQPQHF	TGTGCCAGCAGTCTAACAGGGTTGTTAGGCAATCAGCCCCAGCATTTT
TRBJ2-5	TRBV2	NA	few	CASGRPDREVTQYF	TGTGCCAGCGGGAGACCCGACAGGGAGGTGACCCAGTACTTC
TRBJ1-1	TRBV30	NA	NA	CAWSPQDKAFF	TGTGCCTGGAGCCCCCAGGACAAAGCTTTCTTT
TRBJ1-6	TRBV18	NA	NA	CASSPDSNSPLHF	TGTGCCAGCTCACCCGACAGTAATTCACCCCTCCACTTT
TRBJ1-5	TRBV28	TRBD1	NA	CASSLIGGGQPQHF	TGTGCCAGCAGTTTGATAGGGGGCGGACAGCCCCAGCATTTT
TRBJ1-2	TRBV5-1	NA	NA	CASSQGQMVNYGYTF	TGCGCCAGCAGCCAAGGACAGATGGTAAACTATGGCTACACCTTC
TRBJ2-3	TRBV10-3	TRBD1	NA	CAISKQGQSTDTQYF	TGTGCCATCAGTAAACAGGGGCAGTCGACAGATACGCAGTATTTT
TRBJ1-6	TRBV28	TRBD1	NA	CASSFDRGRRSPLHF	TGTGCCAGCAGTTTTGACAGGGGCCGGCGATCACCCCTCCACTTT
TRBJ2-7	TRBV5-1	TRBD1	few	CASSLVTGGGYEQYF	TGCGCCAGCAGCTTGGTTACAGGGGGTGGCTACGAGCAGTACTTC
TRBJ1-5	TRBV29-1	TRBD1	NA	CSVAFGQVYRHQPQHF	TGCAGCGTTGCCTTCGGACAGGTCTACAGACATCAGCCCCAGCATTTT
TRBJ1-4	TRBV4-1	TRBD1	once	CASSHDPGQNEKLFF	TGCGCCAGCAGCCATGACCCGGGACAGAATGAAAAACTGTTTTTT
TRBJ1-2	TRBV18	TRBD1	few	CASSPTGLYGYTF	TGTGCCAGCTCACCGACAGGGTTGTATGGCTACACCTTC
TRBJ2-2	TRBV19	NA	NA	CASSTTGNTGELFF	TGTGCCAGTTCAACCACGGGGAACACCGGGGAGCTGTTTTTT
TRBJ1-2	TRBV5-6	TRBD1	NA	CASSLSTGVSHYGYTF	TGTGCCAGCAGCTTGTCGACAGGGGTATCACACTATGGCTACACCTTC
TRBJ2-7	TRBV7-9	NA	NA	CASSLSAASYEQYF	TGTGCCAGCAGCCTCTCAGCGGCAAGCTACGAGCAGTACTTC